Listed below are T cell receptor beta chains from one sample, sequenced in a study of CD8+CD57+ T cells in acquired aplastic anemia. TCRdb re-analysed the reads in MiXCR, keeping a single row per CDR3 protein. This table holds approximately 150,000 distinct CDR3 sequences, approximately 44% found once. Sequenced material: sorted CD4+, CD8+, or CD8+CD57+ T cells (not recorded which) from PBMCs. The receptors stem from a human donor with aplastic anemia. Each CDR3 is given with its conserved first and last residue. The order of the fields is CDR3 protein, V gene, J gene.

CDR3: CSARGEESSYEQYF; V: TRBV20-1; J: TRBJ2-7
CDR3: CASSGQFNQPQHF; V: TRBV10-2; J: TRBJ1-5
CDR3: CASSSVGSSNYGYTF; V: TRBV5-4; J: TRBJ1-2
CDR3: CASRQTATYEQYF; V: TRBV6-1; J: TRBJ2-7
CDR3: CASSRQGANTEAFF; V: TRBV19; J: TRBJ1-1
CDR3: CSVRGTSTGELFF; V: TRBV29-1; J: TRBJ2-2
CDR3: CASSQKDFQETQYF; V: TRBV14; J: TRBJ2-5
CDR3: CAISWEGAYGYTF; V: TRBV10-3; J: TRBJ1-2
CDR3: CASSTPPGFSWRGQPQHF; V: TRBV19; J: TRBJ1-5
CDR3: CASSLTGYSYEQYF; V: TRBV5-1; J: TRBJ2-7
CDR3: CATRDRGDADTQYF; V: TRBV10-3; J: TRBJ2-3
CDR3: CASSLGRQGAGDTQYF; V: TRBV7-9; J: TRBJ2-3
CDR3: CASSNTGTGATDTQYF; V: TRBV2; J: TRBJ2-3
CDR3: CASSHEGLAGYEQYF; V: TRBV2; J: TRBJ2-7
CDR3: CASSQVPSSGTGPDTQYF; V: TRBV3-1; J: TRBJ2-3
CDR3: CASSTTGNYGYTF; V: TRBV5-4; J: TRBJ1-2
CDR3: CATSDRVKDYGYTF; V: TRBV24-1; J: TRBJ1-2
CDR3: CASSLAQTSGAYYEQYF; V: TRBV7-2; J: TRBJ2-7
CDR3: CSARDPSHGTEPYEQYF; V: TRBV20-1; J: TRBJ2-7
CDR3: CASSLGGLANTEAFF; V: TRBV5-1; J: TRBJ1-1
CDR3: CATSMWYRGLLDSPLHF; V: TRBV24-1; J: TRBJ1-6
CDR3: CASSRTGERTQPQHF; V: TRBV9; J: TRBJ1-5
CDR3: CASSVGQGLAVGEKLFF; V: TRBV9; J: TRBJ1-4
CDR3: CATKPNLGEVTQYF; V: TRBV15; J: TRBJ2-5
CDR3: CASSPWTGWETQYF; V: TRBV6-1; J: TRBJ2-5
CDR3: CSASGRDEDMSYTF; V: TRBV20-1; J: TRBJ1-2
CDR3: CASSEGQGANYGYTF; V: TRBV2; J: TRBJ1-2
CDR3: CASSFDNYGYTF; V: TRBV5-4; J: TRBJ1-2
CDR3: CASSLVSSGAYNEQFF; V: TRBV5-1; J: TRBJ2-1
CDR3: CASSDDRLNTEAFF; V: TRBV5-4; J: TRBJ1-1
CDR3: CSVGTSARGLFF; V: TRBV29-1; J: TRBJ1-4
CDR3: CASSRTGGVEPQHF; V: TRBV19; J: TRBJ1-5
CDR3: CASRTTGGGYTF; V: TRBV7-8; J: TRBJ1-2
CDR3: CAISESPTETQYF; V: TRBV10-3; J: TRBJ2-5
CDR3: CAISEDGTGNSPLHF; V: TRBV10-3; J: TRBJ1-6
CDR3: CASSLGTGAGYTF; V: TRBV5-1; J: TRBJ1-2
CDR3: CASSEGLAGGQETQYF; V: TRBV9; J: TRBJ2-5
CDR3: CASRFGGLNQPQHF; V: TRBV19; J: TRBJ1-5
CDR3: CASSIASGDPYEQYF; V: TRBV19; J: TRBJ2-7
CDR3: CASSLRGGAYEQYF; V: TRBV12-3/TRBV12-4; J: TRBJ2-7
CDR3: CATMGTEAFF; V: TRBV5-4; J: TRBJ1-1
CDR3: CASRDGSSYNSPLHF; V: TRBV19; J: TRBJ1-6
CDR3: CASSYQYTGELFF; V: TRBV6-2/TRBV6-3; J: TRBJ2-2
CDR3: CASSQGQGPEAFF; V: TRBV3-1; J: TRBJ1-1
CDR3: CASSLADPYEQYF; V: TRBV5-1; J: TRBJ2-7
CDR3: CASSLVMGEGEQYF; V: TRBV5-8; J: TRBJ2-7
CDR3: CASTLPGHSGNTIYF; V: TRBV2; J: TRBJ1-3
CDR3: CCPGQGPYGYTF; V: TRBV20-1; J: TRBJ1-2
CDR3: CASSFDRVNTQYF; V: TRBV14; J: TRBJ2-3
CDR3: CAISGSPQGANEKLFF; V: TRBV10-3; J: TRBJ1-4
CDR3: CASSPPDSNSPLHF; V: TRBV2; J: TRBJ1-6
CDR3: CASSLGPGNTEAFF; V: TRBV5-1; J: TRBJ1-1